Sequencing of this T cell receptor (beta chain) was carried out in a study of blood T cell repertoires in COVID-19. Study information: The study drew acute and convalescent COVID-19 samples from the United States, Italy and Spain. The analysed material was cDNA or gDNA that came from T cells, B-cell-depleted T cells, or PBMCs.

How the authors handled the data: Using reference gene primer amplification, nucleated cell counts were estimated. The data were produced by immunoSEQ multiplex PCR, yet TCRdb's version contains in-frame clones alone and is incomplete. The DNA was the basis for D and trimming; V, J and clone size are from that table. The table has around 300,000 clones, approximately 92% seen once; the top ten hold approximately 7.5%. The germline V gene has CDR1 LNHDA and CDR2 SQIVND (reference sequence). The CDR3 covers 15 residues. With 3 bases removed from V and 0 bases from J, the gap between germline ends came to 9 bases. Seattle cases were enrolled at active infection and followed longitudinally.

This receptor was taken from a woman aged 25 to 45 with COVID-19, enrolled during active disease. Sample: peripheral blood. V usage is TRBV19 and J usage is TRBJ2-1, with TRBD2 as a possible D gene (6 bases). CDR3 loop: CASSIPGSSYNEQFF. CDR3 nucleotides: TGTGCCAGTAGTATTCCCGGGAGCTCCTACAATGAGCAGTTCTTC.